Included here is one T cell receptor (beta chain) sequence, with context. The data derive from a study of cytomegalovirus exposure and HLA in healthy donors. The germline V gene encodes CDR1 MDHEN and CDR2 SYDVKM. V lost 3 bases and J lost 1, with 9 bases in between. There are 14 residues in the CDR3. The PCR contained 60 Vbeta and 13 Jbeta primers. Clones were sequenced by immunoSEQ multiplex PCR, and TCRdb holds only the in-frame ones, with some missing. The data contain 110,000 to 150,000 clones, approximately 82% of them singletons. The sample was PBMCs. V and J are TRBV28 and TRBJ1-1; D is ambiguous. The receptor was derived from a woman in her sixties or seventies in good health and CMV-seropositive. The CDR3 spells CASSFSGANTEAFF. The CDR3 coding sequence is TGTGCCAGCAGTTTTTCGGGAGCGAACACTGAAGCTTTCTTT.